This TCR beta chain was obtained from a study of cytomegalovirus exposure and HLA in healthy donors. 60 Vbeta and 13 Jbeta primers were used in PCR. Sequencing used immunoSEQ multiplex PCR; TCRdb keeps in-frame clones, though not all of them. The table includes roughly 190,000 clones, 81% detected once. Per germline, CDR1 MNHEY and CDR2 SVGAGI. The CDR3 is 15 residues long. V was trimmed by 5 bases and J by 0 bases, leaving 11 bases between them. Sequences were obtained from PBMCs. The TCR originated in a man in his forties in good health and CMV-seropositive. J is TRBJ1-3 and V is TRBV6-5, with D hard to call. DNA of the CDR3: TGTGCCAGCAGTACCCCGCGAGGCTCTGGAAACACCATATATTTT. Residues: CASSTPRGSGNTIYF.